The source of this T cell receptor beta chain is a study of PD-L1 blockade in urothelial cancer. Time point meaning: pretreatment peripheral blood. Sample contribution per patient ranged from 1 to 8, covering pretreatment and on-treatment. Method: immunoSEQ multiplex PCR; TCRdb's copy keeps in-frame clones and lacks some. The table lists tens of thousands of clones, 85% of them singletons. The sequence was obtained from a man in his 60s with urothelial cancer. Sequencing was performed on PBMCs, taken around atezolizumab (anti-PD-L1) treatment.

Here the CDR3 reads CASSGHQGPAGGYTGELFF. CDR3 sequence (DNA): TGTGCCAGTAGTGGCCACCAAGGGCCAGCGGGAGGCTACACCGGGGAGCTGTTTTTT. This chain joins TRBV19 and TRBJ2-2; TRBD2 matches 9 bases. The CDR3 loop spans 19 amino acids. CDR1 LNHDA and CDR2 SQIVND come from the germline V gene (reference sequence). Trimming cost V 5 bases and J 3 bases; bases outside gene matches: 16.